These T cell receptor beta chains were read from a single sample in a study of T cell changes during pregnancy in multiple sclerosis. Assay used: immunoSEQ multiplex PCR; TCRdb lists only in-frame clones, some missing. This table holds 25,000 to 35,000 clones, approximately 89% found once. The sequencing here drew on CD4+ T cells from peripheral blood mononuclear cells, taken in the second trimester of pregnancy. These receptors were taken from a female donor with multiple sclerosis, enrolled in a pregnancy study. Both conserved end residues are part of each CDR3. The order of the fields is CDR3 length, V gene, D gene, clone size, J gene, CDR3 DNA, CDR3 protein. The D gene is left open where the match is weak. Part of the rows lack a size; the others show once, few, many or a class for expanded clones.

cdr3_length: 11
v_call: TRBV20-1
d_call: -
clone_size: once
j_call: TRBJ2-1
cdr3_nt: TGCAGTGCTAGACTCTACAATGAGCAGTTCTTC
cdr3_aa: CSARLYNEQFF

cdr3_length: 14
v_call: TRBV18
d_call: TRBD2
clone_size: once
j_call: TRBJ2-7
cdr3_nt: TGTGCCAGCTCACTCCAATGGGGGGGTGAAGAGCAGTACTTC
cdr3_aa: CASSLQWGGEEQYF

cdr3_length: 15
v_call: TRBV7-2
d_call: -
clone_size: -
j_call: TRBJ2-2
cdr3_nt: TGTGCCAGCAGATTGGGGGGGGCCGACACCGGGGAGCTGTTTTTT
cdr3_aa: CASRLGGADTGELFF

cdr3_length: 14
v_call: TRBV2
d_call: TRBD2
clone_size: -
j_call: TRBJ2-7
cdr3_nt: TGTGCCAGCAGGAAAGGCGGGGGGGACCACGAGCAGTACTTC
cdr3_aa: CASRKGGGDHEQYF

cdr3_length: 14
v_call: TRBV5-1
d_call: -
clone_size: -
j_call: TRBJ2-3
cdr3_nt: TGCGCCAGCAGCCTGGGAGATAGCACAGATACGCAGTATTTT
cdr3_aa: CASSLGDSTDTQYF

cdr3_length: 13
v_call: TRBV4-1
d_call: -
clone_size: -
j_call: TRBJ2-1
cdr3_nt: TGCGCCAGCAGCCAAGGGGGGCGGACTGAGCAGTTCTTC
cdr3_aa: CASSQGGRTEQFF

cdr3_length: 14
v_call: TRBV11-2
d_call: -
clone_size: few
j_call: TRBJ1-1
cdr3_nt: TGTGCCAGCAGCTTAGATCGAGGTTGGGGGGGAGCTTTCTTT
cdr3_aa: CASSLDRGWGGAFF

cdr3_length: 16
v_call: TRBV15
d_call: TRBD2
clone_size: -
j_call: TRBJ2-1
cdr3_nt: TGTGCCACCAGCAGAGATATAAGCGGGGGAGCAGGTGAGCAGTTCTTC
cdr3_aa: CATSRDISGGAGEQFF

cdr3_length: 15
v_call: TRBV5-1
d_call: -
clone_size: -
j_call: TRBJ1-3
cdr3_nt: TGCGCCAGCAGCCCAGGGTTGAACTCTGGAAACACCATATATTTT
cdr3_aa: CASSPGLNSGNTIYF

cdr3_length: 14
v_call: TRBV10-3
d_call: TRBD1
clone_size: -
j_call: TRBJ1-2
cdr3_nt: TGTGCCATCGGCTCGGACGGACAGGACGCGCGCTACACCTTC
cdr3_aa: CAIGSDGQDARYTF

cdr3_length: 16
v_call: TRBV5-1
d_call: TRBD2
clone_size: -
j_call: TRBJ2-2
cdr3_nt: TGCGCCAGCAGCTTACTAGCGGGGGGGAACACCGGGGAGCTGTTTTTT
cdr3_aa: CASSLLAGGNTGELFF

cdr3_length: 18
v_call: TRBV4-2
d_call: TRBD1
clone_size: -
j_call: TRBJ1-4
cdr3_nt: TGTGCCAGCAGCCAAGGCCCCGACAGGGGGCGGCCTAATGAAAAACTGTTTTTT
cdr3_aa: CASSQGPDRGRPNEKLFF

cdr3_length: 14
v_call: TRBV6-5
d_call: -
clone_size: -
j_call: TRBJ1-1
cdr3_nt: TGTGCCAGCAGGACAGGAGATCGGAGCACTGAAGCTTTCTTT
cdr3_aa: CASRTGDRSTEAFF

cdr3_length: 13
v_call: TRBV7-3
d_call: TRBD1
clone_size: -
j_call: TRBJ1-2
cdr3_nt: TGTGCCAGCAGCTTAGCGGGACAGGATGGCTACACCTTC
cdr3_aa: CASSLAGQDGYTF

cdr3_length: 14
v_call: TRBV18
d_call: TRBD1
clone_size: -
j_call: TRBJ1-5
cdr3_nt: TGTGCCAGCTCACCGGCTGACAGGGCCCAGCCCCAGCATTTT
cdr3_aa: CASSPADRAQPQHF

cdr3_length: 13
v_call: TRBV5-1
d_call: -
clone_size: -
j_call: TRBJ2-3
cdr3_nt: TGCGCCAGCAGCTTAAACTTTGAAGATACGCAGTATTTT
cdr3_aa: CASSLNFEDTQYF

cdr3_length: 16
v_call: TRBV11-2
d_call: TRBD1
clone_size: -
j_call: TRBJ1-1
cdr3_nt: TGTGCCAGCAGCGTACGGACAGGGACTATGAACACTGAAGCTTTCTTT
cdr3_aa: CASSVRTGTMNTEAFF

cdr3_length: 16
v_call: TRBV7-2
d_call: -
clone_size: -
j_call: TRBJ2-2
cdr3_nt: TGTGCCAGCAGCTTATATGGGACTGAGAACACCGGGGAGCTGTTTTTT
cdr3_aa: CASSLYGTENTGELFF

cdr3_length: 14
v_call: TRBV7-9
d_call: -
clone_size: -
j_call: TRBJ1-1
cdr3_nt: TGTGCCAGCAGCCTCCTGGGAGGGAACACTGAAGCTTTCTTT
cdr3_aa: CASSLLGGNTEAFF

cdr3_length: 17
v_call: TRBV4-1
d_call: -
clone_size: once
j_call: TRBJ1-3
cdr3_nt: TGCGCCAGCAGCCCCTCCCAGGGTTCCCTCTCTGGAAACACCATATATTTT
cdr3_aa: CASSPSQGSLSGNTIYF

cdr3_length: 13
v_call: TRBV10-3
d_call: -
clone_size: -
j_call: TRBJ1-4
cdr3_nt: TGTGCCATCAAACCACAGGGAAATGAAAAACTGTTTTTT
cdr3_aa: CAIKPQGNEKLFF

cdr3_length: 12
v_call: TRBV28
d_call: -
clone_size: -
j_call: TRBJ1-2
cdr3_nt: TGTGCCAGCAGTTTGTCGGACTATGGCTACACCTTC
cdr3_aa: CASSLSDYGYTF

cdr3_length: 14
v_call: TRBV10-3
d_call: -
clone_size: once
j_call: TRBJ1-1
cdr3_nt: TGTGCCATCAGTGATAATCGGGGTAACACTGAAGCTTTCTTT
cdr3_aa: CAISDNRGNTEAFF

cdr3_length: 15
v_call: TRBV28
d_call: TRBD1
clone_size: -
j_call: TRBJ2-1
cdr3_nt: TGTGCCAGCAGTCGTGGGGACAGCTCCTACAATGAGCAGTTCTTC
cdr3_aa: CASSRGDSSYNEQFF

cdr3_length: 14
v_call: TRBV6-5
d_call: TRBD1
clone_size: -
j_call: TRBJ2-7
cdr3_nt: TGTGCCAGCAGCCCACCGGGACAGGGGTACGAGCAGTACTTC
cdr3_aa: CASSPPGQGYEQYF

cdr3_length: 16
v_call: TRBV15
d_call: -
clone_size: -
j_call: TRBJ1-4
cdr3_nt: TGTGCCACCAGCAGAGATCCAGGGTTAACTAATGAAAAACTGTTTTTT
cdr3_aa: CATSRDPGLTNEKLFF

cdr3_length: 19
v_call: TRBV2
d_call: TRBD1
clone_size: -
j_call: TRBJ2-2
cdr3_nt: TGTGCCAGCAGTCATATATACCCCGGGACAGGGGCGATTGCCGGGGAGCTGTTTTTT
cdr3_aa: CASSHIYPGTGAIAGELFF

cdr3_length: 14
v_call: TRBV2
d_call: -
clone_size: once
j_call: TRBJ2-1
cdr3_nt: TGTGCCAGCAGCGAAAGGAGCTCCTACAATGAGCAGTTCTTC
cdr3_aa: CASSERSSYNEQFF

cdr3_length: 16
v_call: TRBV6-5
d_call: -
clone_size: once
j_call: TRBJ1-1
cdr3_nt: TGTGCCAGCAGTTCTTTCGCCGGGGGTTCGGGCACTGAAGCTTTCTTT
cdr3_aa: CASSSFAGGSGTEAFF

cdr3_length: 15
v_call: TRBV7-2
d_call: -
clone_size: -
j_call: TRBJ2-2
cdr3_nt: TGTGCCAGCAGCTTTTGGCGGGGGAACACCGGGGAGCTGTTTTTT
cdr3_aa: CASSFWRGNTGELFF

cdr3_length: 15
v_call: TRBV18
d_call: TRBD1
clone_size: medium-sized
j_call: TRBJ1-4
cdr3_nt: TGTGCCAGCTCCCAGGCCGGGACAGCAGGCGAAAAACTGTTTTTT
cdr3_aa: CASSQAGTAGEKLFF

cdr3_length: 17
v_call: TRBV9
d_call: -
clone_size: -
j_call: TRBJ2-3
cdr3_nt: TGTGCCAGCAGCCGTCCTAAGCTAGGGGGGGCCCGAGATACGCAGTATTTT
cdr3_aa: CASSRPKLGGARDTQYF

cdr3_length: 12
v_call: TRBV2
d_call: -
clone_size: -
j_call: TRBJ1-2
cdr3_nt: TGTGCCAGCAGTGAAGAGGGGGTGGGCTACACCTTC
cdr3_aa: CASSEEGVGYTF

cdr3_length: 16
v_call: TRBV4-2
d_call: TRBD1
clone_size: -
j_call: TRBJ1-5
cdr3_nt: TGTGCCAGCAGCCAAGACCGGGACAGACTCAATCAGCCCCAGCATTTT
cdr3_aa: CASSQDRDRLNQPQHF

cdr3_length: 13
v_call: TRBV19
d_call: TRBD1
clone_size: -
j_call: TRBJ1-6
cdr3_nt: TGTGCCAGTAGTTACAGGGGGGTAGGTGACCTCCACTTT
cdr3_aa: CASSYRGVGDLHF

cdr3_length: 15
v_call: TRBV11-2
d_call: -
clone_size: -
j_call: TRBJ2-1
cdr3_nt: TGTGCCAGCAGCTTAGTTCGGGACTCCTACAATGAGCAGTTCTTC
cdr3_aa: CASSLVRDSYNEQFF

cdr3_length: 15
v_call: TRBV28
d_call: -
clone_size: -
j_call: TRBJ1-2
cdr3_nt: TGTGCCAGCAGTTTACCCTGGACAGCTAGCTATGGCTACACCTTC
cdr3_aa: CASSLPWTASYGYTF

cdr3_length: 14
v_call: TRBV6-5
d_call: TRBD1
clone_size: -
j_call: TRBJ1-1
cdr3_nt: TGTGCCAGCTGTCCTTGGGACAGGAACACTGAAGCTTTCTTT
cdr3_aa: CASCPWDRNTEAFF

cdr3_length: 14
v_call: TRBV28
d_call: TRBD1
clone_size: -
j_call: TRBJ1-2
cdr3_nt: TGTGCCAGCAGTTTGACAGGGGGCGCCGTTGGCTACACCTTC
cdr3_aa: CASSLTGGAVGYTF

cdr3_length: 15
v_call: TRBV30
d_call: TRBD2
clone_size: -
j_call: TRBJ2-3
cdr3_nt: TGTGCCTGGAACATAGCGGGGGGGCTAACAGATACGCAGTATTTT
cdr3_aa: CAWNIAGGLTDTQYF

cdr3_length: 15
v_call: TRBV9
d_call: -
clone_size: -
j_call: TRBJ2-5
cdr3_nt: TGTGCCAGCTCAGGCGCCGGGACACCCCAAGAGACCCAGTACTTC
cdr3_aa: CASSGAGTPQETQYF

cdr3_length: 19
v_call: TRBV9
d_call: -
clone_size: -
j_call: TRBJ1-2
cdr3_nt: TGTGCCAGCAGCCCCCGGTTCAGGCTAGGGGCGCAGTCCCACTATGGCTACACCTTC
cdr3_aa: CASSPRFRLGAQSHYGYTF

cdr3_length: 14
v_call: TRBV11-2
d_call: TRBD2
clone_size: -
j_call: TRBJ2-1
cdr3_nt: TGTGCCAGCAGTGAGCGGGGGGGCCAATGGGCGCAGTTCTTC
cdr3_aa: CASSERGGQWAQFF

cdr3_length: 15
v_call: TRBV6-5
d_call: -
clone_size: -
j_call: TRBJ2-1
cdr3_nt: TGTGCCAGCAGTTACTCGACTGCAGGGGTGGGTGAGCAGTTCTTC
cdr3_aa: CASSYSTAGVGEQFF

cdr3_length: 13
v_call: TRBV29-1
d_call: -
clone_size: -
j_call: TRBJ2-5
cdr3_nt: TGCAGCGTTGAAAGGCAGGGGCAAGAGACCCAGTACTTC
cdr3_aa: CSVERQGQETQYF